These 16 T cell receptor beta chains were sequenced from one sample in a study of CD8 T cells in Susac syndrome. Random hexamers were used to reverse transcribe about 0.5 to 1 ug of RNA. Via MiXCR, TCRdb re-called the immunoSEQ multiplex PCR reads, giving one row per CDR3 protein. The table includes 85,000 to 90,000 distinct CDR3 sequences, around 93% detected once. The source material was CD8+ T cells from PBMCs. Receptors were obtained from a human donor in good health.

This sequence joins TRBV12-3 or TRBV12-4 and TRBJ1-1, with D unclear. The length of the CDR3 is 10 residues. Trimming cost V 4 bases and J 10 bases, with 7 bases left between them. The DNA of the CDR3 is TGTGCCAGCAGTTATAACCGAGCTTTCTTT. Protein sequence: CASSYNRAFF.

J is TRBJ1-1 and V is TRBV7-8; tentative D call: TRBD1 (5 bases). Between the trimmed V and J ends, which lost 0 bases and 9 bases, there was a span of 11 bases. CDR1 and CDR2 from the germline V gene are SGHVS and FQNEAQ. The CDR3 length is 13 residues. CDR3 residues: CASSLAGDLKAFF. The CDR3 DNA follows: TGTGCCAGCAGCTTAGCGGGGGATTTGAAAGCTTTCTTT. Drawing the rest from reference TRBV7-8 and TRBJ1-1, the complete variable domain is GAGVSQSPRYKVAKRGQDVALRCDPISGHVSLFWYQQALGQGPEFLTYFQNEAQLDKSGLPSDRFFAERPEGSVSTLKIQRTQQEDSAVYLCASSLAGDLKAFFGQGTRLTVV.

The chain is built from TRBV29-1 and TRBJ1-2; D remains unclear. The CDR3 has 11 amino acids. V shed 2 bases and J shed 6 bases, with 7 bases lying between them. Germline loops: CDR1 SQVTM, CDR2 ANQGSEA. CDR3 DNA: TGCAGCGTTGAATCCGGGAATGGCTACACCTTC. Its protein is CSVESGNGYTF.

This CDR3 is CASSATGGGYNEQFF. The CDR3 DNA reads TGTGCCAGCAGCGCGACGGGGGGTGGCTACAATGAGCAGTTCTTC. The chain uses TRBV9 and TRBJ2-1; 7 positions agree with TRBD2. V dropped 3 bases and J dropped 3; count of bases not matched to a gene: 6. Germline V CDR1 and CDR2: SGDLS, YYNGEE. The CDR3 is 15 residues long.

The chain recombines TRBV15 with TRBJ1-6; D is perhaps TRBD1 (5 bases). Germline CDR1 reads LNHNV; CDR2 reads YYDKDF (reference sequence). Trimming stripped 5 bases from V and 9 bases from J, with 8 bases between. The CDR3 has 12 residues. CDR3 amino acids: CATSLGLSPLHF. CDR3 nucleotide sequence: TGTGCCACCAGCTTGGGACTTTCACCCCTCCACTTT.

The V gene is TRBV27, the J gene TRBJ1-1; 8 nucleotides align to TRBD1. The CDR3 is 14 residues long. Per the germline V gene, CDR1 is MNHEY and CDR2 is SMNVEV (reference sequence). V shed 8 bases and J 3 bases; nucleotides not matched to a gene: 8. CDR3 bases: TGTGCCAGCTTCCCAGGGGGCGAAGACACTGAAGCTTTCTTT. Amino acids: CASFPGGEDTEAFF.

The genes are TRBV7-9 and TRBJ2-2; D gene unclear. This CDR3 is 14 amino acids long. Trimming cost V 5 bases and J 1 base, with 8 bases left between them. Germline-derived CDR1 and CDR2 are SEHNR and FQNEAQ (reference sequence). As DNA, the CDR3 is TGTGCCAGCAGCGGGCGACAGAACACCGGGGAGCTGTTTTTT. Translating it yields CASSGRQNTGELFF.

This rearrangement joins TRBV27 to TRBJ2-7; TRBD1 is a possible D gene (5 bases). The CDR3 extends over 13 amino acids. Trimming removed 10 bases from V and 4 bases from J, with 17 bases in between. Germline values: CDR1 MNHEY, CDR2 SMNVEV (reference sequence). Here the CDR3 reads CATGQGLLYEQYF. The CDR3 DNA is TGTGCCACCGGACAAGGCTTATTATACGAGCAGTACTTC.

The CDR3 protein is CASKGLFNEQFF. Here the CDR3 DNA reads TGTGCCAGCAAAGGCCTCTTCAATGAGCAGTTCTTC. This rearrangement joins TRBV2 to TRBJ2-1; no clear D gene. Trimming took off 7 bases at V and 6 bases at J, with 10 bases between the two ends. From germline, CDR1 is SNHLY and CDR2 FYNNEI. The CDR3 contains 12 residues.

J is TRBJ1-1 and V is TRBV3-1; D is uncertain. The V gene's germline CDR1 is LGHDT and CDR2 YNNKEL (reference sequence). The ends were cut back, 3 bases at V and 4 bases at J, with 9 bases in the middle. This CDR3 has 13 amino acids. The CDR3: CASSHDTSTEAFF. As DNA, the CDR3 is TGTGCCAGCAGCCACGACACGAGCACTGAAGCTTTCTTT.

This rearrangement joins TRBV14 to TRBJ2-1; no firm D call. This CDR3 has 13 residues. CDR1 and CDR2 from the germline V gene are SGHDN and FVKESK. Trimming left V 2 bases short and J 4 bases short, with 6 bases between. The CDR3 DNA reads TGTGCCAGCAGCCAATACAGATACAATGAGCAGTTCTTC. Its translation: CASSQYRYNEQFF. Based on the CDR3 plus reference TRBV14 and TRBJ2-1, the full variable domain is EAGVTQFPSHSVIEKGQTVTLRCDPISGHDNLYWYRRVMGKEIKFLLHFVKESKQDESGMPNNRFLAERTGGTYSTLKVQPAELEDSGVYFCASSQYRYNEQFFGPGTRLTVL.

This clonotype is a singleton in its sample. This chain links TRBV6-1 with TRBJ1-3; possibly TRBD1 for D (6 bases). Trimming removed 5 bases at V and 4 bases at J, with 15 bases between. The CDR3 runs to 15 residues. Germline CDR1 and CDR2: MNHNS and SASEGT. CDR3: CASSPDSYSGNTIYF. In DNA form, the CDR3 reads TGTGCCAGCAGTCCGGACAGTTATTCCGGAAACACCATATATTTT.

This rearrangement joins TRBV5-1 to TRBJ2-3; D possibly uses TRBD1 or TRBD2 (6 bases each). The V end lost 4 bases, the J end lost 0 bases, and 12 bases lay between the germline ends. Germline CDR1 is SGHRS and CDR2 is YFSETQ. CDR3 length equals 15 residues. The chain's CDR3 is CASSITGTSTDTQYF. The CDR3 nucleotides are TGCGCCAGCAGCATTACAGGGACTAGCACAGATACGCAGTATTTT.

A single count supports this clonotype. V is TRBV6-5 and J is TRBJ2-2, with D perhaps assigned TRBD1 or TRBD2 (5 bases each). V lost 7 bases and J 4 bases, leaving 16 bases between the germline ends. The V gene's germline CDR1 is MNHEY and CDR2 SVGAGI. This CDR3 comprises 15 residues. The CDR3 protein is CASTTGRVVTGELFF. The CDR3 DNA is TGTGCCAGCACCACGGGACGGGTGGTCACCGGGGAGCTGTTTTTT.

V and J are TRBV12-3 or TRBV12-4 and TRBJ2-5; 8 nucleotides match TRBD2. After removal of 5 bases from V and 3 bases from J, the junction contained 2 bases not matched to a gene. The CDR3 consists of 13 residues. Written as DNA, the CDR3 is TGTGCCAGCAGTCCGGGACTAGAAGAGACCCAGTACTTC. This encodes CASSPGLEETQYF.

This chain connects TRBV20-1 to TRBJ1-5; a weak D match, TRBD1 (5 bases). V lost 4 bases and J lost 8, with 21 bases in between. The CDR3 runs 15 residues. Germline loops: CDR1 DFQATT, CDR2 SNEGSKA (reference sequence). CDR3 in DNA: TGCAGTGCTACCGACGGGGCAGGATTCGACAAGCCCCAGCATTTT. This encodes CSATDGAGFDKPQHF.